This T cell receptor beta chain comes out of a study of cytomegalovirus exposure and HLA in healthy donors. About the study: Early release data held 85 million or so unique TCRs from HLA-typed donors. Findings and limits, study-wide: A later analysis found that most CMV-associated TCR beta chains appeared HLA-restricted.

The V and J ends lost 4 bases and 3 bases respectively, with 13 bases between them. CDR1 and CDR2 from the germline V gene are SGHDT and YYEEEE. The CDR3 covers 14 residues. Primers: 60 Vbeta forward and 13 Jbeta reverse. Sequencing used immunoSEQ multiplex PCR; TCRdb keeps in-frame clones, though not all of them. The repertoire includes approximately 110,000 clones, over 80% of them detected once, and 6.9% sits in the top ten. This clone has only a few counts. Its antigen is currently unknown. The source material was PBMCs. V usage is TRBV5-6 and J usage is TRBJ1-2; a weak D match, TRBD1 (5 bases). The receptor's source is a man aged 30-40 years in good health and CMV-seropositive. The DNA of the CDR3 is TGTGCCAGCAGCCTGGCGGGGGTGGACTATGGCTACACCTTC. Protein: CASSLAGVDYGYTF.